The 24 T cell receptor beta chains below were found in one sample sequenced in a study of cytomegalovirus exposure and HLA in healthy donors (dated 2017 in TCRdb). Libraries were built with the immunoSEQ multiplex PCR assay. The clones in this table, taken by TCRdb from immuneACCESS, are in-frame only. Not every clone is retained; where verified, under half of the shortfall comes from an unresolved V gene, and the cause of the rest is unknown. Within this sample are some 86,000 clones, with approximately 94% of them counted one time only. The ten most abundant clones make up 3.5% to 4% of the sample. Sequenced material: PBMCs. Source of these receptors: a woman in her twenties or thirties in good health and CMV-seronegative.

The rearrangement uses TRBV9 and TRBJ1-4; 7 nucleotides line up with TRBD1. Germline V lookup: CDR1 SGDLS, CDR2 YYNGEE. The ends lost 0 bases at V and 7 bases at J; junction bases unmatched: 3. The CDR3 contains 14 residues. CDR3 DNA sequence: TGTGCCAGCAGCGTAGGACAGGGTAGTGAAAAACTGTTTTTT. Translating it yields CASSVGQGSEKLFF.

The CDR3 reads CASSQERTYQETQYF. CDR3 DNA sequence: TGCGCCAGCAGCCAGGAAAGAACGTACCAAGAGACCCAGTACTTC. J is TRBJ2-5 and V is TRBV5-1; D gene unclear. The length of the CDR3 is 15 residues. V was shortened by 4 bases and J by 0 bases, with 13 bases between the two germline ends. Germline V gene lookup returns CDR1 SGHRS and CDR2 YFSETQ.

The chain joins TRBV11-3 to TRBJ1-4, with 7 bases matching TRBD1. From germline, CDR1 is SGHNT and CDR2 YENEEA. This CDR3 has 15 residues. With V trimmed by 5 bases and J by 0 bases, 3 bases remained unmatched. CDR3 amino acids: CASSVGQATNEKLFF. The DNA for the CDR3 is TGTGCCAGCAGCGTTGGACAGGCAACTAATGAAAAACTGTTTTTT. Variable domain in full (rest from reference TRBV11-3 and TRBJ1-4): EAGVVQSPRYKIIEKKQPVAFWCNPISGHNTLYWYLQNLGQGPELLIRYENEEAVDDSQLPKDRFSAERLKGVDSTLKIQPAELGDSAVYLCASSVGQATNEKLFFGSGTQLSVL.

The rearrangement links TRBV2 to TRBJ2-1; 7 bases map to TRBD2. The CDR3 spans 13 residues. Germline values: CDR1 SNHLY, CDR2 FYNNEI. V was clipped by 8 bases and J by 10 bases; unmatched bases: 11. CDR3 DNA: TGTGCCAGCTGCACAGGACTAGTGGGGGAGCAGTTCTTC. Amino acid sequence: CASCTGLVGEQFF. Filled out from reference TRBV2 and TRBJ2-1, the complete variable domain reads EPEVTQTPSHQVTQMGQEVILRCVPISNHLYFYWYRQILGQKVEFLVSFYNNEISEKSEIFDDQFSVERPDGSNFTLKIRSTKLEDSAMYFCASCTGLVGEQFFGPGTRLTVL.

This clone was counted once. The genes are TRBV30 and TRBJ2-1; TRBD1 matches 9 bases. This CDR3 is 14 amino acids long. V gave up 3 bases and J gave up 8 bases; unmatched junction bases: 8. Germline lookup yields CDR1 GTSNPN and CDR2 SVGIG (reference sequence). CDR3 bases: TGTGCCTGGAGGACCGGGACAGGGTGGGATGAGCAGTTCTTC. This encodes CAWRTGTGWDEQFF.

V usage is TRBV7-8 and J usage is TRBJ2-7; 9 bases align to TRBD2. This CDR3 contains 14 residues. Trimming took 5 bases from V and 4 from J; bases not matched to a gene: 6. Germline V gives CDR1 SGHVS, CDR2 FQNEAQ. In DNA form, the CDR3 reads TGTGCCAGCAGCATTAGCGGGAGTGGGTACGAGCAGTACTTC. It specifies CASSISGSGYEQYF.

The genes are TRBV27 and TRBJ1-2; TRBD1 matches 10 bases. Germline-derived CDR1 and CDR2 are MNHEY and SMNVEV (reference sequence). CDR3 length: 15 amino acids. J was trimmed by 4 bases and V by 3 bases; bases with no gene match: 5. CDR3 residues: CASSFGGQGFYGYTF. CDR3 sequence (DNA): TGTGCCAGCAGTTTCGGGGGACAGGGGTTCTATGGCTACACCTTC.

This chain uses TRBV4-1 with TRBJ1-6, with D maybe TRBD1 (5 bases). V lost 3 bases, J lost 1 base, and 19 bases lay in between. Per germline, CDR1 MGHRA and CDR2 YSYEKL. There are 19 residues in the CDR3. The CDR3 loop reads CASSHSSLRVRSYNSPLHF. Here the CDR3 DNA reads TGCGCCAGCAGCCACTCCTCTCTCAGGGTTCGGTCCTATAATTCACCCCTCCACTTT.

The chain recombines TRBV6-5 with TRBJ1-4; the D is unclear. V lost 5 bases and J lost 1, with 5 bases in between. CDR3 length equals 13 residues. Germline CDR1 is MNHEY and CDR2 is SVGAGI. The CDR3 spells CASSPGTNEKLFF. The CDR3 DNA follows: TGTGCCAGCAGTCCGGGAACTAATGAAAAACTGTTTTTT.

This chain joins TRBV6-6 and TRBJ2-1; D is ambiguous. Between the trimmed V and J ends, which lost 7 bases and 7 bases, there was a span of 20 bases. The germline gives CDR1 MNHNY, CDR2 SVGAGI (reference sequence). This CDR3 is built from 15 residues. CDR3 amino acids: CASTPNFSPLNEQFF. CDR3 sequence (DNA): TGTGCCAGCACCCCGAACTTCTCCCCACTTAATGAGCAGTTCTTC.

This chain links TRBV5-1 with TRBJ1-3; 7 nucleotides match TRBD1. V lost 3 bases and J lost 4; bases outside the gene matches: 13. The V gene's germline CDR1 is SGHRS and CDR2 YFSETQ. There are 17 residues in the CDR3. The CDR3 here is CASSYGQGQASGNTIYF. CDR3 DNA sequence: TGCGCCAGCAGCTACGGACAAGGACAGGCGAGCGGAAACACCATATATTTT. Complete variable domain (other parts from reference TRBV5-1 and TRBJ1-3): KAGVTQTPRYLIKTRGQQVTLSCSPISGHRSVSWYQQTPGQGLQFLFEYFSETQRNKGNFPGRFSGRQFSNSRSEMNVSTLELGDSALYLCASSYGQGQASGNTIYFGEGSWLTVV.

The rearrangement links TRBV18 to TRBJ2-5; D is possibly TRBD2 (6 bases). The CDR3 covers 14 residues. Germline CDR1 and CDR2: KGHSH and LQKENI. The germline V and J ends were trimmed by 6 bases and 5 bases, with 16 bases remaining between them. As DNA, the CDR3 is TGTGCCAGCTCGCGGGACCCTGCGGGGGAGACCCAGTACTTC. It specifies CASSRDPAGETQYF.

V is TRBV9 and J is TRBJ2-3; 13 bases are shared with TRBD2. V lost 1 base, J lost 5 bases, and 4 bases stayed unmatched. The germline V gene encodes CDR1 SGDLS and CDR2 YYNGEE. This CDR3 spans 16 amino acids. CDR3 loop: CASSVFGLAGVDTQYF. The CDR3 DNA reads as TGTGCCAGCAGCGTATTCGGACTAGCGGGAGTAGATACGCAGTATTTT.

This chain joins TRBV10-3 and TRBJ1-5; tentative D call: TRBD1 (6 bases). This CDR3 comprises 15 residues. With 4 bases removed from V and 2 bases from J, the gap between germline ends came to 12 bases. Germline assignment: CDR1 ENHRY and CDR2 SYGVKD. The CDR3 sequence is CAISGVGGGNQPQHF. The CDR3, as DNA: TGTGCCATCAGTGGGGTAGGGGGAGGCAATCAGCCCCAGCATTTT.

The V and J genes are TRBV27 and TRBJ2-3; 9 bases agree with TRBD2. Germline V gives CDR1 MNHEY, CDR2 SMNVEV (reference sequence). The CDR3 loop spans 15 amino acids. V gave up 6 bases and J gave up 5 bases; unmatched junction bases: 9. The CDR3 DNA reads TGTGCCAGCAGGCTGGCTAGCGGGGTTGTAGATACGCAGTATTTT. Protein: CASRLASGVVDTQYF.

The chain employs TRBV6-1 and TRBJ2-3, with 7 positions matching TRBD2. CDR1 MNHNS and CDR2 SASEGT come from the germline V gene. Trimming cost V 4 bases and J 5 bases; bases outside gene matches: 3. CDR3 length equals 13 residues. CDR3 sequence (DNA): TGTGCCAGCAGTGTTGCGGGGGTAGATACGCAGTATTTT. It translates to CASSVAGVDTQYF.

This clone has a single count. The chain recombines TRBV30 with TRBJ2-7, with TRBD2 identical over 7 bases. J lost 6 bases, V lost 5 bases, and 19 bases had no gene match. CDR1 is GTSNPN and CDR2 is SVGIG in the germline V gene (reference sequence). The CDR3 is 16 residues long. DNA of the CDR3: TGTGCCTGGCGTATACGGGACTGGGAGGGTCCGTTCGAGCAGTACTTC. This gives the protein CAWRIRDWEGPFEQYF.

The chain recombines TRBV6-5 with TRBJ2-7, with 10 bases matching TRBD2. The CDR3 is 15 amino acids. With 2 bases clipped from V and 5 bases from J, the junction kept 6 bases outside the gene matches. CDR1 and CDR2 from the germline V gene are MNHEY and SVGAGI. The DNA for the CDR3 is TGTGCCAGCAGTTACGGGCTAGCGGGAGTTCACGAGCAGTACTTC. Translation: CASSYGLAGVHEQYF.

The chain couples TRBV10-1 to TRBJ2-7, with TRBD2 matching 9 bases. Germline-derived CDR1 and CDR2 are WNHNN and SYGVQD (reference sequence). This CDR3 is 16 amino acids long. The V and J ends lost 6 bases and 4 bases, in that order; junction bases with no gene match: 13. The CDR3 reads CASRHRRLAERYEQYF. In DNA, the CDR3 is TGCGCCAGCAGACACAGACGACTAGCGGAAAGATACGAGCAGTACTTC.

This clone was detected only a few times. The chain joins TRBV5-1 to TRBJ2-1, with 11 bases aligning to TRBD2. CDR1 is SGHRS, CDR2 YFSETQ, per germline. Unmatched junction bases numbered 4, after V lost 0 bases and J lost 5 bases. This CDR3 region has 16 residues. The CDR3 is CASSLELAGANNEQFF. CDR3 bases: TGCGCCAGCAGCTTGGAACTAGCGGGGGCTAACAATGAGCAGTTCTTC.

DNA of the CDR3: TGTGCCAGCACAGGACAGGCGAACACCGGGGAGCTGTTTTTT. It yields the protein CASTGQANTGELFF. This chain uses TRBV6-1 with TRBJ2-2, with 7 bases lining up with TRBD1. J gave up 0 bases and V 7 bases, and 2 bases lay outside the gene matches. The CDR3 totals 14 residues. Germline values: CDR1 MNHNS, CDR2 SASEGT.

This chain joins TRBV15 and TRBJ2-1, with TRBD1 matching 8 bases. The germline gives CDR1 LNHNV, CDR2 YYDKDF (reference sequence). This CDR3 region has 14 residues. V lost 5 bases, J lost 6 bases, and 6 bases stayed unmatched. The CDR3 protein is CATSDGQGPNEQFF. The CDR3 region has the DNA TGTGCCACCAGCGACGGACAGGGTCCCAATGAGCAGTTCTTC.

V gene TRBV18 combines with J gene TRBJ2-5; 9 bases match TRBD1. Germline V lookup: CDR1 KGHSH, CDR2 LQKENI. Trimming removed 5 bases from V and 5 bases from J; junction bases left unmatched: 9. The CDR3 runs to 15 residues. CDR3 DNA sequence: TGTGCCAGCTCAACGCCGGGACAGGGACGCGAGACCCAGTACTTC. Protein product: CASSTPGQGRETQYF.

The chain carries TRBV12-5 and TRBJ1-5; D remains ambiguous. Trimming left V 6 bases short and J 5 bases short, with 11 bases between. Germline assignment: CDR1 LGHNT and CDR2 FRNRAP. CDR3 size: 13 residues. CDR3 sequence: CASGRIRDQPQHF. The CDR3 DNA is TGTGCTAGTGGGAGGATTAGAGATCAGCCCCAGCATTTT.